The rows below give T cell receptor beta chains drawn from one sample of a study of T cells after somatic rescue of genetic block. Data came from immunoSEQ multiplex PCR; TCRdb stores just in-frame clones and leaves some out. This repertoire shows around 52,000 clones, 95% to 96% found once; its top ten account for under 0.095%. The material sequenced was peripheral blood mononuclear cells (PBMCs). The receptors stem from a child less than two years old. Both conserved end residues are part of each CDR3. The order of the fields is V gene, J gene, CDR3 protein.

>TRBV9|TRBJ2-3
CASSTGLAGSTDTQYF
>TRBV5-1|TRBJ2-5
CASRGVLAGAETQYF
>TRBV6-6|TRBJ2-1
CASLTSGRAHEQFF
>TRBV23-1|TRBJ2-7
CASSQSSRGTGLGEQYF
>TRBV18|TRBJ2-5
CASSPRGWQETQYF
>TRBV13|TRBJ2-7
CASSAQDRGLREQYF
>TRBV9|TRBJ2-5
CASSVGSGGSETQYF
>TRBV20-1|TRBJ1-1
CSAGNTEAFF
>TRBV30|TRBJ2-4
CAWSVTGDIQYF
>TRBV6-5|TRBJ1-2
CASSYSGYGYTF
>TRBV4-1|TRBJ2-3
CASSQVDTDTQYF
>TRBV28|TRBJ1-5
CASSLRTGMSQPQHF
>TRBV19|TRBJ1-2
CASSIKTNYGYTF
>TRBV5-4|TRBJ1-2
CASKQTGNHGYTF
>TRBV7-9|TRBJ2-3
CASSLTRLDTQYF
>TRBV7-8|TRBJ2-5
CASSLSGTEETQYF
>TRBV5-1|TRBJ1-5
CASSIDGDQPQHF
>TRBV5-1|TRBJ2-7
CASSPVAGGHAYEQYF
>TRBV5-1|TRBJ1-1
CASSGSNTEAFF
>TRBV11-2|TRBJ1-2
CASSSGADYSYTF
>TRBV5-6|TRBJ2-7
CASSTGLAIFYEQYF
>TRBV28|TRBJ1-5
CASSSFNSNQPQHF
>TRBV5-1|TRBJ1-1
CASSLAPGNTEAFF
>TRBV6-6|TRBJ1-1
CASSYHRAMNTEAFF
>TRBV10-3|TRBJ1-1
CAISDSLLVGTEAFF
>TRBV11-2|TRBJ2-5
CASSLAGGGKTQYF
>TRBV19|TRBJ1-1
CASSISGSGEAFF
>TRBV6-5|TRBJ2-3
CASSPRGADTQYF
>TRBV9|TRBJ2-1
CASSGTSGYNEQFF
>TRBV28|TRBJ2-7
CASLHRGGYEQYF
>TRBV4-1|TRBJ2-4
CASSQGGLAKNIQYF
>TRBV10-3|TRBJ2-7
CAISEPTGWNYEQYF
>TRBV28|TRBJ1-3
CASSLLSGNTIYF
>TRBV27|TRBJ2-7
CASSLSPTGNEQYF
>TRBV11-2|TRBJ2-7
CASSLHPPYEQYF
>TRBV28|TRBJ2-7
CASSSPGTSGNYEQYF
>TRBV10-2|TRBJ2-2
CASSRYANTGELFF
>TRBV2|TRBJ2-7
CASRKTGVYEQYF
>TRBV9|TRBJ2-1
CASSVGKANEQFF
>TRBV6-5|TRBJ1-2
CASSYSAGGYGYTF
>TRBV9|TRBJ2-5
CASSVEGETQYF
>TRBV5-6|TRBJ2-7
CASSYLTGGYEQYF
>TRBV28|.
CASSLTGSYEQYF
>TRBV19|TRBJ2-7
CASAGLAGGEQYF
>TRBV19|TRBJ1-1
CASSIQQGAGNTEAFF
>TRBV5-1|TRBJ2-1
CASSLAQGGSKYEQFF
>TRBV10-3|.
CAISGSDEQYF
>TRBV4-1|TRBJ2-5
CASSQAGLAEETQYF
>TRBV19|TRBJ2-1
CASSRVLAGGRNEQFF
>TRBV27|TRBJ2-3
CASSLYRATDTQYF
>TRBV5-1|TRBJ1-2
CASSKGRVGYGYTF
>TRBV5-1|TRBJ2-2
CASSLQGANTGELFF
>TRBV19|TRBJ1-1
CASSSTGGGTEAFF